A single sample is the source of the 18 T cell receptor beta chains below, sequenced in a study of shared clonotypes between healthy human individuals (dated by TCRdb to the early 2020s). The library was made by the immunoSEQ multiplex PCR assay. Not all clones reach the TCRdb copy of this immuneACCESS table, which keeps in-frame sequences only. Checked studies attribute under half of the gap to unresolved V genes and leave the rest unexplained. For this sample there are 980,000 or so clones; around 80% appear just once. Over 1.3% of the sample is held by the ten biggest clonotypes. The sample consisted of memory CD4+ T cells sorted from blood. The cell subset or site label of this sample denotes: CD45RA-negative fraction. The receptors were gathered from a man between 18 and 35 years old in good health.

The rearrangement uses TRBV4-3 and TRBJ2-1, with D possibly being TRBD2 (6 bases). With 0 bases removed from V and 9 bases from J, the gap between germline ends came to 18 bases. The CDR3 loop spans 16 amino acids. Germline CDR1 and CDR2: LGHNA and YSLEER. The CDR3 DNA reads TGCGCCAGCAGCCAAGATCCTAGACTAGGGTCCGGTGAGCAGTTCTTC. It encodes CASSQDPRLGSGEQFF.

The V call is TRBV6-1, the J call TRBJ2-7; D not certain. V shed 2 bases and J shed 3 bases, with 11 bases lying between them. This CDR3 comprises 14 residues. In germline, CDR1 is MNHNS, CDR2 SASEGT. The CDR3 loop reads CASSEPGYDYEQYF. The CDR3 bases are TGTGCCAGCAGTGAACCGGGTTACGACTACGAGCAGTACTTC.

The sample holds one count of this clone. CDR3 protein: CSANYEQYF. CDR3 in DNA: TGCAGTGCCAATTACGAGCAGTACTTC. The chain combines TRBV20-1 with TRBJ2-7, with D unclear. In germline, CDR1 is DFQATT, CDR2 SNEGSKA (reference sequence). V was clipped by 6 bases and J by 4 bases, with 4 bases between them. There are 9 residues in the CDR3.

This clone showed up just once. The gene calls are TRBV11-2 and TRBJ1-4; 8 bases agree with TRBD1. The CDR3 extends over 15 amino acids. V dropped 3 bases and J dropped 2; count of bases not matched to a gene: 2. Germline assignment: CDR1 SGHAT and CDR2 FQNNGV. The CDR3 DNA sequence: TGTGCCAGCAGCTTCCACAGGGGGACTAATGAAAAACTGTTTTTT. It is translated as CASSFHRGTNEKLFF.

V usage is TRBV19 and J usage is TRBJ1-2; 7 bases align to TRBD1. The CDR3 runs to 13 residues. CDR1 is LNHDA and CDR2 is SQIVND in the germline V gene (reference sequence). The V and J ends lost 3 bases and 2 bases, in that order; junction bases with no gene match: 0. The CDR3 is CASSMTGNYGYTF. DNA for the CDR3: TGTGCCAGTAGTATGACAGGGAACTATGGCTACACCTTC.

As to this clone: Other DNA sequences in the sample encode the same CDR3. The CDR3 here is CASSPNTGELFF. CDR3 nucleotides: TGTGCCAGCTCACCTAACACCGGGGAGCTGTTTTTT. The chain carries TRBV18 and TRBJ2-2; the D is unclear. The CDR3 extends over 12 amino acids. CDR1 is KGHSH and CDR2 is LQKENI in the germline V gene. Deletions cut 3 bases from V and 2 bases from J, with 1 base between.

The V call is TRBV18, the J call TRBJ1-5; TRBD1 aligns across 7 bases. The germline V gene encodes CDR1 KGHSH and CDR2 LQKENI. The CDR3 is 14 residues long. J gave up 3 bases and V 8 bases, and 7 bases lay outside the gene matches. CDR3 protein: CASARQGLNQPQHF. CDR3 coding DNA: TGTGCCAGCGCCCGACAGGGACTCAATCAGCCCCAGCATTTT.

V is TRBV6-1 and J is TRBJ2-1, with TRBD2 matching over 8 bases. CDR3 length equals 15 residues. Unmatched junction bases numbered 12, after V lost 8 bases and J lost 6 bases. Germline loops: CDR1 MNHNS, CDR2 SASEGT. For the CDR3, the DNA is TGTGCCAGCGCCGGGGGGGGATTGGGCACCAATGAGCAGTTCTTC. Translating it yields CASAGGGLGTNEQFF.

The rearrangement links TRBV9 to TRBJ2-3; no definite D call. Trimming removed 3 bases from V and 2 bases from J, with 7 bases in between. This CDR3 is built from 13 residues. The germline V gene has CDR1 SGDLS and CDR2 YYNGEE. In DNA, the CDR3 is TGTGCCAGCAGCGGAACAGTCACAGATACGCAGTATTTT. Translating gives CASSGTVTDTQYF.

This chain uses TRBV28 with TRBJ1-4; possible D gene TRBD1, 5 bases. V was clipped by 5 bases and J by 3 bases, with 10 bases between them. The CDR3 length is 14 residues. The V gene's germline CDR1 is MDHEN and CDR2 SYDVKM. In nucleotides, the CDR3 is TGTGCCAGCAGTCTCCGGGACTCTAATGAAAAACTGTTTTTT. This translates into CASSLRDSNEKLFF.

The CDR3 DNA follows: TGTGCCAGCAGCTTATACGGTAGCGGCTCCTACGAGCAGTACTTC. Its protein product is CASSLYGSGSYEQYF. The chain has TRBV7-9 and TRBJ2-7; tentative D call: TRBD2 (6 bases). The CDR3 length is 15 residues. Germline-derived CDR1 and CDR2 are SEHNR and FQNEAQ (reference sequence). Trimming pared 2 bases from V and 0 bases from J, leaving 11 bases between.

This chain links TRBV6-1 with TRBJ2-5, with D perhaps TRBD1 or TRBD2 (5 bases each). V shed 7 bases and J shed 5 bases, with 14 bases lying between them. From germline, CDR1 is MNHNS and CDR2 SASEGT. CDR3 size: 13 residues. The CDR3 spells CASIRSWGETQYF. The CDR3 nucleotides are TGTGCCAGCATACGCTCGTGGGGGGAGACCCAGTACTTC.

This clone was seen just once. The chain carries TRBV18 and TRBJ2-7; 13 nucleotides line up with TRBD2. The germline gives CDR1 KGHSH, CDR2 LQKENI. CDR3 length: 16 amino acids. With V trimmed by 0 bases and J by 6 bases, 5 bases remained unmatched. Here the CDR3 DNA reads TGTGCCAGCTCACCACCAATTGGGACTAGCGGGACCGAGCAGTACTTC. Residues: CASSPPIGTSGTEQYF.

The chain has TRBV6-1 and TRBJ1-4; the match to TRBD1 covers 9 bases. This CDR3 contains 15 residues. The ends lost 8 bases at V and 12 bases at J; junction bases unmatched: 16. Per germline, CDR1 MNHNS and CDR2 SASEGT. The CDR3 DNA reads TGTGCCAGCCTACAGGGGGCGCGTTTGAGTGGAGAACTGTTTTTT. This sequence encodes CASLQGARLSGELFF.

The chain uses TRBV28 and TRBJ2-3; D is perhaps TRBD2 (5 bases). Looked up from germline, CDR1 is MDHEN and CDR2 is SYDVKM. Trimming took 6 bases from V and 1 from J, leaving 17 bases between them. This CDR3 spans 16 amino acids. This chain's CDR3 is CASSSPPTAGTDTQYF. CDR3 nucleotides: TGTGCCAGCAGCTCACCGCCTACAGCGGGCACAGATACGCAGTATTTT.

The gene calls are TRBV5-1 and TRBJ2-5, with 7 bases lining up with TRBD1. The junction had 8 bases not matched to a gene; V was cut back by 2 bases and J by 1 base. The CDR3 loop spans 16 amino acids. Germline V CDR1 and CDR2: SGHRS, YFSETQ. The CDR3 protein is CASSFSTGNSQETQYF. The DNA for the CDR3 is TGCGCCAGCAGCTTCTCGACAGGGAATTCCCAAGAGACCCAGTACTTC.

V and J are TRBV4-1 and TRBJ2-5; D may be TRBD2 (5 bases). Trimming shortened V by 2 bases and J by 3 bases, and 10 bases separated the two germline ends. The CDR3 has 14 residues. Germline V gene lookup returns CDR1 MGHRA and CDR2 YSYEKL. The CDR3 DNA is TGCGCCAGCAGCCAACAGGACTGGAAAGAGACCCAGTACTTC. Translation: CASSQQDWKETQYF.

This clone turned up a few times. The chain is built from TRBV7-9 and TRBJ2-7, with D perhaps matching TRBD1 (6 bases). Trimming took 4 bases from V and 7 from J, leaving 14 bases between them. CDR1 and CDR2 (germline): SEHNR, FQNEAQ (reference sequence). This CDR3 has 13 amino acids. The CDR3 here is CASSWDQRGEQYF. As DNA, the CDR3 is TGTGCCAGCAGCTGGGACCAAAGGGGGGAGCAGTACTTC.